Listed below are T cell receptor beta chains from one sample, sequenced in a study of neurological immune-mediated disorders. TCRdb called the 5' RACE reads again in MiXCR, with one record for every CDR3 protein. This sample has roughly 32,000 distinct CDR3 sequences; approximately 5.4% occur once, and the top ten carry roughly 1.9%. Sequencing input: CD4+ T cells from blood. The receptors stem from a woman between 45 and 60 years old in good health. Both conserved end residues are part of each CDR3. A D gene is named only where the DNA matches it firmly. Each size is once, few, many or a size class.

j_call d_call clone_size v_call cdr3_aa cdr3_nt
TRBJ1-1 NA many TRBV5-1 CASSLDANTEAFF TGCGCCAGCAGCTTGGACGCGAACACTGAAGCTTTCTTT
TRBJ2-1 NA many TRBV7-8 CASSLGDYYNEQFF TGTGCCAGCAGCCTAGGGGATTACTACAATGAGCAGTTCTTC
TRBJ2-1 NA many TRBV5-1 CASSFRGPYNEQFF TGCGCCAGCAGCTTTAGGGGACCCTACAATGAGCAGTTCTTC
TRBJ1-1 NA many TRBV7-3 CASRTLGGTEAFF TGTGCCAGCAGGACACTCGGGGGCACTGAAGCTTTCTTT
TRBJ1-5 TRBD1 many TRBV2 CASSEGTGGGQPQHF TGTGCCAGCAGTGAGGGGACAGGGGGCGGTCAGCCCCAGCATTTT
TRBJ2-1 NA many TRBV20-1 CSASLRHWYYNEQFF TGCAGTGCTAGTCTGCGACATTGGTACTACAATGAGCAGTTCTTC
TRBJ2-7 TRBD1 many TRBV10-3 CAISLDRDYEQYF TGTGCCATCAGCCTGGACAGGGACTACGAGCAGTACTTC
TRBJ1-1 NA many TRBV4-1 CASSQVAGGQGSVSTEAFF TGCGCCAGCAGCCAAGTAGCAGGCGGGCAGGGATCGGTGAGCACTGAAGCTTTCTTT
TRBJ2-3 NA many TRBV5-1 CASSLGGRGTDTQYF TGCGCCAGCAGCTTGGGGGGAAGGGGCACAGATACGCAGTATTTT
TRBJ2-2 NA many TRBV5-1 CASSLDSEGGELFF TGCGCCAGCAGCTTGGACTCGGAAGGCGGGGAGCTGTTTTTT
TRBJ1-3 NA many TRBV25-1 CASSERGGSTIYF TGTGCCAGCAGTGAACGTGGGGGCAGCACCATATATTTT
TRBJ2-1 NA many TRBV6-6 CASSYKGTGGNEQFF TGTGCCAGCAGTTACAAAGGAACCGGTGGGAATGAGCAGTTCTTC
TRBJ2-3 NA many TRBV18 CASSRLHRTDTQYF TGTGCCAGCTCACGCCTACATCGCACAGATACGCAGTATTTT
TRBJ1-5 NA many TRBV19 CASSSMVNQPQHF TGTGCCAGTAGTTCAATGGTAAATCAGCCCCAGCATTTT
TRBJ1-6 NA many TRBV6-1 CASSEDGPGASYNSPLHF TGTGCCAGCAGTGAAGATGGGCCAGGGGCTTCCTATAATTCACCCCTCCACTTT
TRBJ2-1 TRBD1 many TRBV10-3 CAISATAGRGLPPGNSNEQFF TGTGCCATCAGTGCCACCGCAGGCAGGGGGCTTCCCCCGGGCAATTCCAATGAGCAGTTCTTC
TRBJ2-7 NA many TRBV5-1 CASSLTSYEQYF TGCGCCAGCAGCTTAACCTCCTACGAGCAGTACTTC